This T cell receptor beta chain originates from a study of cytomegalovirus exposure and HLA in healthy donors. The study's findings and limits: Researchers had no immune exposure information except CMV serostatus available. Researchers reported that a few CMV-associated chains were confirmed in vitro as CMV antigen-specific. The authors enumerated over 150 TCR beta chains as linked to cytomegalovirus.

The donors comprised healthy bone marrow donors. The PCR made use of 60 Vbeta and 13 Jbeta primers. Sequenced by immunoSEQ multiplex PCR; TCRdb stores in-frame clones only, minus some. The data hold some 170,000 clones, with 80% observed a single time. The CDR3 sequence is 14 residues long. Germline assignment: CDR1 SGHNT and CDR2 YYREEE (reference sequence). With V trimmed by 3 bases and J by 4 bases, 2 bases remained unmatched. To note about this clone: The antigen is not known.

The sequence derives from a man between 18 and 35 years old in good health and CMV-seropositive. This chain uses TRBV5-4 with TRBJ1-2; 11 bases line up with TRBD1. The sequenced sample consisted of PBMCs. In DNA, the CDR3 is TGTGCCAGCAGCTCCGGACAGGGGGCCTATGGCTACACCTTC. Amino acid sequence: CASSSGQGAYGYTF.